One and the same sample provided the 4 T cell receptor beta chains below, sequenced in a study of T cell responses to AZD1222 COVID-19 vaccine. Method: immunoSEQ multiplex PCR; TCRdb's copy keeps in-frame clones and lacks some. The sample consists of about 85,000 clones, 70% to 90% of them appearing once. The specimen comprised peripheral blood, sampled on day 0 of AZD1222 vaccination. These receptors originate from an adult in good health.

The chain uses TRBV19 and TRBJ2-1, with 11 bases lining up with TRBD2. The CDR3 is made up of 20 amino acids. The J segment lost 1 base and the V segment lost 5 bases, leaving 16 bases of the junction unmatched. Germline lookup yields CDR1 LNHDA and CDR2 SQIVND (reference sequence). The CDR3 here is CASSGISGRAYGRSYNEQFF. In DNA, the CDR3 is TGTGCCAGTAGTGGGATTAGCGGGAGGGCCTATGGGAGGTCCTACAATGAGCAGTTCTTC.

CDR3 nucleotides: TGTGCCAGCAGCCCAGCATCCACCCCGGGGGAGCAGTACTTC. It encodes CASSPASTPGEQYF. The chain joins TRBV11-1 to TRBJ2-7, with D possibly TRBD2 on 5 matching bases. Germline V CDR1 and CDR2: SGHAT, FQDESV (reference sequence). The CDR3 loop spans 14 amino acids. V shed 5 bases and J shed 7 bases, with 18 bases lying between them.

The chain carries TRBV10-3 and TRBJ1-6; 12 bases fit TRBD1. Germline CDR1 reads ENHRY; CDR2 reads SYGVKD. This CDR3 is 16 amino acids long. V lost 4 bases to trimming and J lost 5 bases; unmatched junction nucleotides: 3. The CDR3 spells CAISGDRGPNNSPLHF. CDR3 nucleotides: TGTGCCATCAGTGGGGACAGGGGGCCTAATAATTCACCCCTCCACTTT.

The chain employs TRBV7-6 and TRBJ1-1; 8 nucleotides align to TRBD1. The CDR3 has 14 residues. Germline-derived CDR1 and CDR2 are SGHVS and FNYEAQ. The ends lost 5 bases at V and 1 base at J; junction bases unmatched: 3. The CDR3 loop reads CASSPGQGNTEAFF. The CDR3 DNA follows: TGTGCCAGCAGCCCCGGACAGGGGAACACTGAAGCTTTCTTT.